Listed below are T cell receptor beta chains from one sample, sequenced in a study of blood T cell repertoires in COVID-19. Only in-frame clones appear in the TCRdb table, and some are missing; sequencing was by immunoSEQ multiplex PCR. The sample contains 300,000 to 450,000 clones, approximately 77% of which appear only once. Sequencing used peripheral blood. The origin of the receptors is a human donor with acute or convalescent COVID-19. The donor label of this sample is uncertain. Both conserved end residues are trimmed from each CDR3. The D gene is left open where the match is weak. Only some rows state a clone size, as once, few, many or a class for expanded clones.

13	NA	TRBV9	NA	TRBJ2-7	ASSVVAESSYEQY
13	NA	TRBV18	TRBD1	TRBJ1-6	ASSPTAGGNSPLH
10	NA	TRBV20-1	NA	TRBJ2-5	SASLRQETQY
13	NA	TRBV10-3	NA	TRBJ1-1	AISDGGRMNTEAF
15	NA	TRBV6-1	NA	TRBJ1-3	ASSEAGQPSSGNTIY
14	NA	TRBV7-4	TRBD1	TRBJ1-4	ASSSTPGQGGEKLF
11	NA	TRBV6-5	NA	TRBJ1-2	ASSYTQGLGYT
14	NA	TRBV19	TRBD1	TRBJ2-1	ASRRTGTGFYNEQF
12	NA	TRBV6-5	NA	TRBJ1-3	ASHDGLSGNTIY
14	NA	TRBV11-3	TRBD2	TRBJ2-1	ASSLGPSGVLREQF
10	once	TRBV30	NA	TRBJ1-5	AWSDGLGPQH
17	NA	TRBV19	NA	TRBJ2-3	ASSNRIVGPSRSTDTQY
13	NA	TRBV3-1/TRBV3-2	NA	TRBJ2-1	ASSQQLRSYNEQF
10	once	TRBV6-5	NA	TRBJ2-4	ASNLFSGIQY
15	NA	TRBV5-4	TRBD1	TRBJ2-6	ASSVGQRLSGANVLT
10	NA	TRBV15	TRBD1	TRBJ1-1	ATSRGQGGAF
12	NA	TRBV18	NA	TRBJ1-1	ASSRTVPNTEAF
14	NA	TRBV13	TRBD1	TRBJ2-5	ASSSAGDRVRETQY
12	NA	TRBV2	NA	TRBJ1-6	ASSERFRRSPLH
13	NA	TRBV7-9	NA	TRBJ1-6	ASTIFGRNNSPLH
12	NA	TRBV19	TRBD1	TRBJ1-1	ASSWDRANTEAF
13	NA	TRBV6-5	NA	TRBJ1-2	ASRPVLFGSYGYT
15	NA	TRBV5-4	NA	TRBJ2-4	ASSLGQLNPAKNIQY
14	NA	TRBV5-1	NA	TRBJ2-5	ASSSSGSWIRETQY
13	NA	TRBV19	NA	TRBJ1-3	ASSRQFFSGNTIY
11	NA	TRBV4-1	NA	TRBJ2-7	ASSYGTSYEQY
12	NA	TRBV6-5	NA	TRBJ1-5	ASSPPEGNQPQH
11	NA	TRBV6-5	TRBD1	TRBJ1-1	ASNDRGNTEAF
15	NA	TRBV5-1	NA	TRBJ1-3	ASSLGGLNVSGNTIY
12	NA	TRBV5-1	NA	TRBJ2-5	ASSSPAGQETQY
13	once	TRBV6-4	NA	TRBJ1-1	ASRKETTGNTEAF
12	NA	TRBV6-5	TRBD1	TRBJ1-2	ASTRTGAVVGYT
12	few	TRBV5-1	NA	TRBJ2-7	ASSLAAGTYEQY
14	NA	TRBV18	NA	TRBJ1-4	ASSPMGPLTNEKLF
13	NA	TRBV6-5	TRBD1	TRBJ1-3	ASNSDRVPGNTIY
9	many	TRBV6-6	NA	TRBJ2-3	ASKRADTQY
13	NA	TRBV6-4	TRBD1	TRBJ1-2	ATNGTGMVNYGYT